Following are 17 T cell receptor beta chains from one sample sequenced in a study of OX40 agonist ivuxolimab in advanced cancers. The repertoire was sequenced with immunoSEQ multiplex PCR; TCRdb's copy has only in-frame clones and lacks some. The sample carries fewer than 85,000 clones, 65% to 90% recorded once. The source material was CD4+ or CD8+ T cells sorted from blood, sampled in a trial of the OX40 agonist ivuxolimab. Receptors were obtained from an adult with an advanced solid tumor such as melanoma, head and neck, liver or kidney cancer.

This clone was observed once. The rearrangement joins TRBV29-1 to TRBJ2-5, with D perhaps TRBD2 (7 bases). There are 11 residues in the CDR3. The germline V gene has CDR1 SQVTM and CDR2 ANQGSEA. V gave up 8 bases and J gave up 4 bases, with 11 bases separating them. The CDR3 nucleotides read TGCAGCTTGGGGGGGCCAGAGACCCAGTACTTC. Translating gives CSLGGPETQYF. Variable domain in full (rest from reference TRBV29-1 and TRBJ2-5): SAVISQKPSRDICQRGTSLTIQCQVDSQVTMMFWYRQQPGQSLTLIATANQGSEATYESGFVIDKFPISRPNLTFSTLTVSNMSPEDSSIYLCSLGGPETQYFGPGTRLLVL.

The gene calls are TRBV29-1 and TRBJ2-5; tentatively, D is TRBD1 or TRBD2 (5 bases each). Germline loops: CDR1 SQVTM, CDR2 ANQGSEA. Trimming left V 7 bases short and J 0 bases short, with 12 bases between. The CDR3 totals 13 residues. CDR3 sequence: CSARDRYQETQYF. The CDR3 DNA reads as TGCAGCGCCCGGGACCGGTACCAAGAGACCCAGTACTTC.

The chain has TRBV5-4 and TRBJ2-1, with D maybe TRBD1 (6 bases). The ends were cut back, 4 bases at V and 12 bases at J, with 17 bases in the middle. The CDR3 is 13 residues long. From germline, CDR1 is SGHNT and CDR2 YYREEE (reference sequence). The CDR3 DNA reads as TGTGCCAGCAGCCTGGACAGTTTTGGGGTGCAGTTCTTC. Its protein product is CASSLDSFGVQFF.

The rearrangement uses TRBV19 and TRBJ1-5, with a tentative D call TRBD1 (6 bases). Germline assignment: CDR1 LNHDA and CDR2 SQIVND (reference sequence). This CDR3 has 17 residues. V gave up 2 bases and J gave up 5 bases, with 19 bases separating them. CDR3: CASSINRGLGNDQPQHF. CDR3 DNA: TGTGCCAGTAGTATAAATAGGGGGTTGGGGAACGATCAGCCCCAGCATTTT.

The CDR3 sequence: CASSIQETQYF. For the CDR3, the DNA is TGTGCCAGCAGCATCCAAGAGACCCAGTACTTC. This chain joins TRBV7-2 and TRBJ2-5, with D unresolved. The CDR3 runs to 11 residues. V was shortened by 5 bases and J by 1 base, with 2 bases between the two germline ends. Germline loops: CDR1 SGHTA, CDR2 FQGNSA.

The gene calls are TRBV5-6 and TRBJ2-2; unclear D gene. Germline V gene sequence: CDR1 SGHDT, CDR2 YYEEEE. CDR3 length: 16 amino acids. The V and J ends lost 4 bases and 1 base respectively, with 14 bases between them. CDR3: CASSRWALLNTGELFF. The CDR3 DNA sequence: TGTGCCAGCAGCCGGTGGGCCCTCTTGAACACCGGGGAGCTGTTTTTT.

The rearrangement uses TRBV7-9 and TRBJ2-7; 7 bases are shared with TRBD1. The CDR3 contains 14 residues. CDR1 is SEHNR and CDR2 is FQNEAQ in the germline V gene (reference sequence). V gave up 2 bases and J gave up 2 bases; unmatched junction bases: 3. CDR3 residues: CASSLKGGPYEQYF. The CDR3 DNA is TGTGCCAGCAGCTTAAAAGGGGGCCCCTACGAGCAGTACTTC.

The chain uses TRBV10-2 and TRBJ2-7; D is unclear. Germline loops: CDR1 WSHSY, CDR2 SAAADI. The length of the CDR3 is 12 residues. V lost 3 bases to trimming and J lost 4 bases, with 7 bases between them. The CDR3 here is CASSDKRYEQYF. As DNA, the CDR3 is TGCGCCAGCAGTGATAAGCGTTACGAGCAGTACTTC.

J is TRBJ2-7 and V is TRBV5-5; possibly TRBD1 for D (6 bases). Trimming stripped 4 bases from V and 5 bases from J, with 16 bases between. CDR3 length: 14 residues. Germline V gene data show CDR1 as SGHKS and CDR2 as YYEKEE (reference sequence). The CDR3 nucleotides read TGTGCCAGCAGCGTTACAGGGATCCGGGACGAGCAGTACTTC. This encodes CASSVTGIRDEQYF.

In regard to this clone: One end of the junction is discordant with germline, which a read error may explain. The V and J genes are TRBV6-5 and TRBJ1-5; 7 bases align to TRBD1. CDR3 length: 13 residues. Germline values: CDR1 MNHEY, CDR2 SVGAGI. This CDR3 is CAISQQGYQPQHF. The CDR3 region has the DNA TGTGCCATCAGTCAACAGGGGTATCAGCCCCAGCATTTT.

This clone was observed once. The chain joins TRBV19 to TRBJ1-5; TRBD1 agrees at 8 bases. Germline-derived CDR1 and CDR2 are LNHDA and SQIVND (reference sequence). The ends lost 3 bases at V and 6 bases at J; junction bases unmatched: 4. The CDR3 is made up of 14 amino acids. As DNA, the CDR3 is TGTGCCAGTAGTATGGTCACAGGGGGTCAGCCCCAGCATTTT. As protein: CASSMVTGGQPQHF.

The CDR3 coding sequence is TGTGCCAGCAGCCGCCAACAGGTTCTCTCTGGAAACACCATATATTTT. Its protein product is CASSRQQVLSGNTIYF. The V and J genes are TRBV7-2 and TRBJ1-3; D is perhaps TRBD1 (5 bases). Germline V lookup: CDR1 SGHTA, CDR2 FQGNSA. The CDR3 runs 16 residues. Trimming took 5 bases from V and 0 from J, leaving 14 bases between them. The full variable domain, with the rest looked up from reference TRBV7-2 and TRBJ1-3, is GAGVSQSPSNKVTEKGKDVELRCDPISGHTALYWYRQSLGQGLEFLIYFQGNSAPDKSGLPSDRFSAERTGGSVSTLTIQRTQQEDSAVYLCASSRQQVLSGNTIYFGEGSWLTVV.

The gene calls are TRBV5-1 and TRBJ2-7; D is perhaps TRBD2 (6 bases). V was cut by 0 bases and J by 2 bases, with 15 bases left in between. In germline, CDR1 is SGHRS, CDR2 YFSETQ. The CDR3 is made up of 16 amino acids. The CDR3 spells CASSLEEGRPTYEQYF. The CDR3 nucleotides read TGCGCCAGCAGCTTGGAGGAGGGGCGGCCAACCTACGAGCAGTACTTC.

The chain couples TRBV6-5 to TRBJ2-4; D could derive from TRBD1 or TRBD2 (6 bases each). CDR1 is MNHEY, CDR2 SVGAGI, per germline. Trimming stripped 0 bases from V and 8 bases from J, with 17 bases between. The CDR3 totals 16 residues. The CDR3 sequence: CASSYSMARGRYIQYF. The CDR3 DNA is TGTGCCAGCAGTTACTCGATGGCTCGGGGGCGGTACATTCAGTACTTC.

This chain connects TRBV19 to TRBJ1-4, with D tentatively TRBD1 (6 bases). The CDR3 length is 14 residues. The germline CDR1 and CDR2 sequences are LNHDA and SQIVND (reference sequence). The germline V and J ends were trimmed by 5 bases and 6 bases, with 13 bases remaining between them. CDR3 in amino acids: CASSQERGDEKLFF. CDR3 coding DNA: TGTGCCAGTAGTCAGGAGAGGGGGGATGAAAAACTGTTTTTT.

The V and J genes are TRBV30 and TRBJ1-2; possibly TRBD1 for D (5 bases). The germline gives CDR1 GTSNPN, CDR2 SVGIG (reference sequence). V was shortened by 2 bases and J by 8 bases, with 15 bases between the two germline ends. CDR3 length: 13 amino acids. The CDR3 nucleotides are TGTGCCTGGAGTTCGGGGGTTTCGAAGGGCTACACCTTC. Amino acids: CAWSSGVSKGYTF.

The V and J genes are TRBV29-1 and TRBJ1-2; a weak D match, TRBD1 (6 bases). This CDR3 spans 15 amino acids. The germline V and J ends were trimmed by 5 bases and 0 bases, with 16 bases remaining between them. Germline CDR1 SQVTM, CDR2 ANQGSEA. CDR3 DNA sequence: TGCAGCGTTAGACCCCAGGGGCCGGCTAACTATGGCTACACCTTC. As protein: CSVRPQGPANYGYTF.